This T cell receptor beta chain was recovered during a study of post-analysis software for immune sequencing data. Study outcomes and limitations: The five TRBV segments detected at higher frequency in patients than in controls included TRBV5-6, TRBV5-1 and TRBV20-1. People with multiple sclerosis had a significantly lower normalized Chao1 diversity than controls did.

For this clonotype: Its matching antigen is unknown.

The CDR3 is 18 amino acids. Germline V gene data show CDR1 as PRHDT and CDR2 as FYEKMQ (reference sequence). The V end lost 2 bases, the J end lost 2 bases, and 20 bases lay between the germline ends. Unique molecular identifiers were carried by the TCR beta cDNA libraries. TCRdb ran MiXCR on the PCR reads and lists one entry per CDR3 protein. The sample includes over 700,000 distinct CDR3 sequences, around 27% of them seen just once. The specimen was blood. This sequence joins TRBV13 and TRBJ2-3; a possible D gene is TRBD2 (7 bases). The sequence came from a girl between 5 and 17 years old with multiple sclerosis. The CDR3 loop reads CASSLMRGPPLVTDTQYF. For the CDR3, the DNA is TGTGCCAGCAGCTTAATGCGGGGGCCCCCACTCGTCACAGATACGCAGTATTTT. Filled out from reference TRBV13 and TRBJ2-3, the complete variable domain reads AAGVIQSPRHLIKEKRETATLKCYPIPRHDTVYWYQQGPGQDPQFLISFYEKMQSDKGSIPDRFSAQQFSDYHSELNMSSLELGDSALYFCASSLMRGPPLVTDTQYFGPGTRLTVL.